This T cell receptor beta chain was recovered during a study of neurological immune-mediated disorders. This clonotype has ten or more counts. The time point is: longitudinal time-point 2. Trimming left V 3 bases short and J 0 bases short, with 8 bases between. The CDR3 has 15 residues. MiXCR, run by TCRdb on the 5' RACE reads, gives a single entry per CDR3 protein. This sample has 60,000 to 75,000 distinct CDR3 sequences, with 8.5% to 10% found just once. The chain uses TRBV12-3 or TRBV12-4 and TRBJ2-2; the D is unclear. This TCR was recovered from a man younger than 40 in good health. Specimen: PBMCs. The DNA of the CDR3 is TGTGCCAGCAGTTTCGAGCGAGCGAACACCGGGGAGCTGTTTTTT. Its translation is CASSFERANTGELFF.